Reported below is one T cell receptor beta chain. Germline assignment: CDR1 SGDLS and CDR2 YYNGEE. The CDR3 runs 12 residues. The germline V and J ends were trimmed by 0 bases and 7 bases, with 5 bases remaining between them. The data originate from a study of T cell responses to AZD1222 COVID-19 vaccine. Sequencing used immunoSEQ multiplex PCR; TCRdb keeps in-frame clones, though not all of them. The sample lists fewer than 250,000 clones; 85% to 95% were seen once. This receptor was obtained from an adult in good health. The source material was peripheral blood, sampled on day 0 of AZD1222 vaccination. The chain carries TRBV9 and TRBJ2-1; D is ambiguous. The CDR3, as DNA: TGTGCCAGCAGCGTAGGGCAGAATGAGCAGTTCTTC. Its translation is CASSVGQNEQFF.